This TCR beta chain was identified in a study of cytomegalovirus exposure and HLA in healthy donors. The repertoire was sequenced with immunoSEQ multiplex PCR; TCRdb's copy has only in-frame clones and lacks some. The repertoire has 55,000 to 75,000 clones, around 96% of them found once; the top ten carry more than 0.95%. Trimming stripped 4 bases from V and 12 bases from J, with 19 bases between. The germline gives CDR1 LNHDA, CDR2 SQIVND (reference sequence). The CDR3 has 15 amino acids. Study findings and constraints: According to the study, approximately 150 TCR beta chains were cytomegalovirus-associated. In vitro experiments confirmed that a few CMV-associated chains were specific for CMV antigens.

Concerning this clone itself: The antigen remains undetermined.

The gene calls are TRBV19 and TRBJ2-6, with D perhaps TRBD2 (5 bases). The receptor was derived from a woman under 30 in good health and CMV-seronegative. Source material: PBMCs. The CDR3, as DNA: TGTGCCAGTAGTACCCCCGGCGGGTTGGTATCCGTCCTGACTTTC. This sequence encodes CASSTPGGLVSVLTF.